This T cell receptor (beta chain) originates from a study of PD-1 blockade in classical Hodgkin lymphoma. Points from the study as a whole: Factors driving the repertoire differences, possibly disease activity or prior therapy, remain undefined. TCR diversity at baseline was reported to be reduced in newly diagnosed patients relative to healthy donors. Nivolumab initiation under 1 year post-ASCT meant exclusion. The diversity seen at baseline in complete responders resembled that of newly diagnosed patients.

Time point meaning: cycle 4 day 1 (C4D1), after around six weeks of nivolumab. There was relapse after autologous stem cell transplantation in every patient, and there was variation in brentuximab vedotin exposure. Purification of CD4+ T cells from thawed PBMCs was performed via magnetic negative selection. Looked up from germline, CDR1 is LNHDA and CDR2 is SQIVND (reference sequence). V lost 2 bases to trimming and J lost 7 bases; unmatched junction nucleotides: 10. The CDR3 contains 16 residues. A single count supports this clone. The antigen is unknown. Some clones are missing from TCRdb's copy, which holds only in-frame ones; the method was immunoSEQ multiplex PCR. The profile shows some 22,000 clones, around 74% of them singletons.

Here the sequenced sample was CD4+ T cells from blood, taken before the fourth cycle of nivolumab. The rearrangement uses TRBV19 and TRBJ2-1, with TRBD2 matching 8 bases. The clonotype comes from a human donor with classical Hodgkin lymphoma. The CDR3 nucleotides are TGTGCCAGTAGTATATCTACCCTCGCGGGAGGAAATGAGCAGTTCTTC. This sequence encodes CASSISTLAGGNEQFF.